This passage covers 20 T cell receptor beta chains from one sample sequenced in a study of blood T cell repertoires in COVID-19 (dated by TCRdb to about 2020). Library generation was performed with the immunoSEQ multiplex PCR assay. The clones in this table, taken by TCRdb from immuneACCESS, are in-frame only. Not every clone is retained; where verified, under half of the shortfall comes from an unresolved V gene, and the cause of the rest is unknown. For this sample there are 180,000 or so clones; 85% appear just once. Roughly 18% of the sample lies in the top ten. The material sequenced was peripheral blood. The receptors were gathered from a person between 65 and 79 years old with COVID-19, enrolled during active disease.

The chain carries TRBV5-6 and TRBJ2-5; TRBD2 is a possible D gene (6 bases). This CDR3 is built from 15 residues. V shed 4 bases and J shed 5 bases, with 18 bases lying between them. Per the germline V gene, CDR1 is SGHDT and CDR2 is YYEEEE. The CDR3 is CASSPTGRGRETQYF. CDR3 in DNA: TGTGCCAGCAGCCCCACGGGGCGGGGCCGGGAGACCCAGTACTTC.

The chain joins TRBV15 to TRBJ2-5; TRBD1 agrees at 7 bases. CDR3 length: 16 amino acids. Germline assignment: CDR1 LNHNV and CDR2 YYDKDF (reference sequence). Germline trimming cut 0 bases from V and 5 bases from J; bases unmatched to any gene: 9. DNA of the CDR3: TGTGCCACCAGCAGAGATCTAAAGGGGGCCACGGAGACCCAGTACTTC. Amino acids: CATSRDLKGATETQYF. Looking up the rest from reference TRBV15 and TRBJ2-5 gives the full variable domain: DAMVIQNPRYQVTQFGKPVTLSCSQTLNHNVMYWYQQKSSQAPKLLFHYYDKDFNNEADTPDNFQSRRPNTSFCFLDIRSPGLGDTAMYLCATSRDLKGATETQYFGPGTRLLVL.

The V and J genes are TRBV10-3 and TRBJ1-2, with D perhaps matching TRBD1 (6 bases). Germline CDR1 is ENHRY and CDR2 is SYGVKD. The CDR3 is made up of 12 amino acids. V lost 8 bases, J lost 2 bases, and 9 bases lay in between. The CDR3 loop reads CAIGTGNYGYTF. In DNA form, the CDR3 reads TGTGCCATCGGAACAGGGAACTATGGCTACACCTTC.

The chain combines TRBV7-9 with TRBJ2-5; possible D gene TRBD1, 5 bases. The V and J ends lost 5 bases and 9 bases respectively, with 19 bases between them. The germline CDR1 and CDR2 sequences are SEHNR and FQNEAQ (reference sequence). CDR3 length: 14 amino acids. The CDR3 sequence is CASSDASGIWAQYF. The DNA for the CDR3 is TGTGCCAGCAGCGACGCCTCAGGGATTTGGGCCCAGTACTTC.

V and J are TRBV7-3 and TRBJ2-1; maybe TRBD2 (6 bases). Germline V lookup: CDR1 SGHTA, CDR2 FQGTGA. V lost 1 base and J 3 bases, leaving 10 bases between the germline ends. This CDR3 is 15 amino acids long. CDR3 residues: CASSLSGAVYNEQFF. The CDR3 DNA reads TGTGCCAGCAGCTTAAGCGGGGCTGTCTACAATGAGCAGTTCTTC. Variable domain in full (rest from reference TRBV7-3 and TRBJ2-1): GAGVSQTPSNKVTEKGKYVELRCDPISGHTALYWYRQSLGQGPEFLIYFQGTGAADDSGLPNDRFFAVRPEGSVSTLKIQRTERGDSAVYLCASSLSGAVYNEQFFGPGTRLTVL.

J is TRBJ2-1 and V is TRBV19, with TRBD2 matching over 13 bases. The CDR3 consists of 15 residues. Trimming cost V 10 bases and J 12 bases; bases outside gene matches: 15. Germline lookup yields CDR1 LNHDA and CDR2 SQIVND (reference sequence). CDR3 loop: CATRTSGSPSSGQFF. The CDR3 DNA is TGTGCCACCCGGACTAGCGGGAGTCCCTCTTCAGGGCAGTTCTTC.

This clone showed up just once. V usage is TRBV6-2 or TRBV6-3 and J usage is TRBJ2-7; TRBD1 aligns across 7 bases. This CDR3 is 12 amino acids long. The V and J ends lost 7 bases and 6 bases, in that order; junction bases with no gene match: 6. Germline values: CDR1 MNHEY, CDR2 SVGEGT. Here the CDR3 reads CASTPQGTEQYF. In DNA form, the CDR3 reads TGTGCCAGCACCCCACAGGGGACCGAGCAGTACTTC.

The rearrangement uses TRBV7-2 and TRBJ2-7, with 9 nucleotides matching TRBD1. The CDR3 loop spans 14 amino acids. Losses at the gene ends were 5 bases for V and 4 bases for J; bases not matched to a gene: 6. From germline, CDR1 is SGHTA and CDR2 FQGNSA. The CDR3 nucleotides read TGTGCCAGCAGCATCGACAGGGGGGGATACGAGCAGTACTTC. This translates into CASSIDRGGYEQYF. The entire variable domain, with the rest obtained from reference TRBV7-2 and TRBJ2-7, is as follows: GAGVSQSPSNKVTEKGKDVELRCDPISGHTALYWYRQSLGQGLEFLIYFQGNSAPDKSGLPSDRFSAERTGGSVSTLTIQRTQQEDSAVYLCASSIDRGGYEQYFGPGTRLTVT.

The CDR3 reads CASSQEYGFRDRAETQYF. CDR3 in DNA: TGTGCCAGCAGCCAAGAATACGGGTTTCGGGACAGGGCAGAGACCCAGTACTTC. The V gene is TRBV3-1 (or the pseudogene TRBV3-2), the J gene TRBJ2-5, with 9 bases that match TRBD1. The CDR3 contains 18 residues. The germline V gene has CDR1 LGHDT and CDR2 YNNKEL (reference sequence). J gave up 4 bases and V 0 bases, and 12 bases lay outside the gene matches.

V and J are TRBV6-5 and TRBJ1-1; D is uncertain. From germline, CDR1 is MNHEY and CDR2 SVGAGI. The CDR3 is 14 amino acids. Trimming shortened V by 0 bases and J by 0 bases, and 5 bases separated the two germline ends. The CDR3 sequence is CASSYSNMNTEAFF. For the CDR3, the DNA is TGTGCCAGCAGTTACTCGAACATGAACACTGAAGCTTTCTTT.

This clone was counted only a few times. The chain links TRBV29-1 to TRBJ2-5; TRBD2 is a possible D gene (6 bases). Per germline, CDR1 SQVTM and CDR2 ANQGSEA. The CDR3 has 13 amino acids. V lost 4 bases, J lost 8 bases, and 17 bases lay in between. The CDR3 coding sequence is TGCAGCGTTGGTGGGGGGAACTGGAAAACCCAGTACTTC. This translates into CSVGGGNWKTQYF.

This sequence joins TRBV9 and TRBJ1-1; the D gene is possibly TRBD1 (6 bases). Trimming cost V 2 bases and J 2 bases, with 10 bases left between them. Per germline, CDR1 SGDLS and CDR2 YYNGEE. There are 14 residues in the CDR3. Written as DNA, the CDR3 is TGTGCCAGCAGCGTGGGGACAAAAAACACTGAAGCTTTCTTT. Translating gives CASSVGTKNTEAFF.

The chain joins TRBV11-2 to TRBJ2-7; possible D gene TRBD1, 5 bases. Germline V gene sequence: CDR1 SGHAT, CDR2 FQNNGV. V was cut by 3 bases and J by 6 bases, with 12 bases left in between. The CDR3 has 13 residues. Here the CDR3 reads CASSLLRVSEQYF. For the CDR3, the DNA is TGTGCCAGCAGCTTGCTCAGGGTTAGCGAGCAGTACTTC.

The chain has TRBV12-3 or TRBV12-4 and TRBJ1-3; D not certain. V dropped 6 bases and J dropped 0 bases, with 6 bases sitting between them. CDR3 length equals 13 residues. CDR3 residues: CASREASGNTIYF. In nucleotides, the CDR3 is TGTGCCAGCAGAGAAGCCTCTGGAAACACCATATATTTT.

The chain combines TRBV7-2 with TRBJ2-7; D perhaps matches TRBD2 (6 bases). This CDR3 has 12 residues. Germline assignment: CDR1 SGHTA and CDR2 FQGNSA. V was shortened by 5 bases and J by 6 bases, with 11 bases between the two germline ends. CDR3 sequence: CASSRFGGEQYF. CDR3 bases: TGTGCCAGCAGCAGGTTCGGGGGCGAGCAGTACTTC. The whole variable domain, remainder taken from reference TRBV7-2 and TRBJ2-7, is GAGVSQSPSNKVTEKGKDVELRCDPISGHTALYWYRQSLGQGLEFLIYFQGNSAPDKSGLPSDRFSAERTGGSVSTLTIQRTQQEDSAVYLCASSRFGGEQYFGPGTRLTVT.

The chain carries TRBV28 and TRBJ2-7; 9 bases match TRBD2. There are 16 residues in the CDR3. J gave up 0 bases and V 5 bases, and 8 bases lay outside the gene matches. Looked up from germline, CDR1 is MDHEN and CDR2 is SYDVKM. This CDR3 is CASSPPGLASSYEQYF. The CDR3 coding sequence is TGTGCCAGCAGTCCCCCTGGACTAGCGAGCTCCTACGAGCAGTACTTC.

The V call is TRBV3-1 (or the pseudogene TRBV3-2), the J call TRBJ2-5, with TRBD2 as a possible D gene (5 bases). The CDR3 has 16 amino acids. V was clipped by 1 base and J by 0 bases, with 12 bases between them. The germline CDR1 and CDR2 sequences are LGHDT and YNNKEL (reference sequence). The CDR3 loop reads CASSQALGGHQETQYF. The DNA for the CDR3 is TGTGCCAGCAGCCAAGCTCTTGGCGGGCACCAAGAGACCCAGTACTTC.

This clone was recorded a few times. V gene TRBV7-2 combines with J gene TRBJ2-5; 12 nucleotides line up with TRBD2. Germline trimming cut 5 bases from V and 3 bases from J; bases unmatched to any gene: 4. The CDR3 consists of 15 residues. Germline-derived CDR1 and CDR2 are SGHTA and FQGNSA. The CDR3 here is CASSTSGGTKETQYF. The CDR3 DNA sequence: TGTGCCAGCAGCACTAGCGGGGGGACCAAAGAGACCCAGTACTTC. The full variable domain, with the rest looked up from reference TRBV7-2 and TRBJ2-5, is GAGVSQSPSNKVTEKGKDVELRCDPISGHTALYWYRQSLGQGLEFLIYFQGNSAPDKSGLPSDRFSAERTGGSVSTLTIQRTQQEDSAVYLCASSTSGGTKETQYFGPGTRLLVL.

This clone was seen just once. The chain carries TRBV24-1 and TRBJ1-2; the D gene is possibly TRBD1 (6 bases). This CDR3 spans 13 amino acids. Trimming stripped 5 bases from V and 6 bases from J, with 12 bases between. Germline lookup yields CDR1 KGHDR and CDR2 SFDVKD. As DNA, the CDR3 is TGTGCCACCAGTGCGCCAGGGGCAAATGGCTACACCTTC. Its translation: CATSAPGANGYTF.

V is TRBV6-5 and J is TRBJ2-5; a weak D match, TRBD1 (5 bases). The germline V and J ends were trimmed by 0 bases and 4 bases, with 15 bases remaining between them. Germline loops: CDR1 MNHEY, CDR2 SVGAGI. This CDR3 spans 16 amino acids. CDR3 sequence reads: CASSYSRNTGAETQYF. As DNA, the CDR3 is TGTGCCAGCAGTTACTCACGGAATACTGGGGCAGAGACCCAGTACTTC.